The text below deals with one T cell receptor (beta chain). Its recognized antigen is unknown. Base qualities are not provided; no much larger clone lies one nucleotide away. The entry originates in a study of the immune and genomic landscape of osteosarcoma (dated by TCRdb to about 2020). Study-level background: The overall cohort was composed of under 55 pediatric and adult patients with high-grade osteosarcoma, and a median age at diagnosis of about 25 years (range 5-81) was recorded. To characterize the osteosarcoma immunogenomic landscape, the TCR sequencing results were combined with transcriptome, protein array and immunostaining data. The study profiled osteosarcoma specimens with whole genome, RNA and T-cell receptor sequencing plus immunohistochemistry and reverse phase protein arrays to define immunogenic potential. The cohort was enriched for poor-risk disease, as unfavorable pathologic response to standard therapy was shown in more than 71% of the cohort and less than 70% of the cohort were deceased. Each of a few patients provided a couple of samples from the same tumor site. Patients in the overall cohort were around 60% male, and approximately 80% presented with localized disease at diagnosis. An explanation for the limited clinical activity of immune checkpoint inhibitors in osteosarcoma was sought in the study. Paper-wide results and their limitations: Productive TCR clonality was found to be low overall, with an average of 0.09 and a maximum of 0.3, which suggested limited T-cell clonal expansion. No statistical method determined sample size because osteosarcoma is rare and all possible samples were collected. Alongside the frozen tumor specimens, matched blood was collected from only a couple of patients. Clonality benchmarks were derived from external normal skin and healthy peripheral blood data rather than from matched normal tissue. In five cases a single hyperexpanded clone dominated the repertoire, and each of those five cases had fewer than 100 T-cell clonotypes. Higher TCR productive clonality was observed in the immune-hot C3 cluster than in the cold C1 cluster, although TCR productive clonality remained low overall.

Post-treatment primary, local recurrence and metastasis tumors from poor-prognosis patients were used as specimens. TCR beta chain CDR3 regions were immunosequenced using the ImmunoSEQ Assay (Adaptive Biotechnologies). Turning to the authors' computational methods: TCRB rearrangements, read counts, read proportions and gene usage were exported through the ImmunoSEQ Analyzer platform. Using productive rearrangements, T-cell clonality was calculated as 1 minus Pielou's evenness. In the clonal space homeostasis analysis, clonotypes were grouped as rare, small, medium, large or hyperexpanded (0.01 to 1 of the repertoire). TCR productive clonality was compared across immune clusters C1, C2 and C3 using the Wilcoxon rank sum test. Entries here come from immuneACCESS through TCRdb and include only in-frame sequences with V and J called. Some clones fail to appear in such tables; in the studies checked, an unresolved V gene covers under half of the shortfall, and the cause of the remainder is unknown. Clonal size and the V and J genes are those of that table, whereas D and trimming came from the DNA. This sample has 700 to 850 clones in its table, and roughly 72% of those were observed once. The ten top clones hold more than 15% of the sample.

At the junction V is shortened by 5 bases and J by 2 bases, with 10 bases in between. CDR1 SGHVS and CDR2 FQNEAQ are derived from the germline V gene. The CDR3, cysteine through phenylalanine, is 13 amino acids long. Of the read, only the CDR3 DNA is kept; its 39 bases are in frame from base 1. Specimen: tumor tissue from a local recurrence in the calf muscle. The cell subset or site label here, explained by the study, means: locally recurrent osteosarcoma tumor. Recombination connected TRBV7-8 to TRBJ2-7; no D gene can be assigned with confidence. The source of this sequence is a woman aged 60-70 years with osteosarcoma. The age is the age at diagnosis. The CDR3 reads as follows: CASSPGGAYEQYF. The DNA sequence is given as TGTGCCAGCAGCCCAGGTGGGGCCTACGAGCAGTACTTC.